These 16 T cell receptor beta chains were sequenced from one sample in a study of cytomegalovirus exposure and HLA in healthy donors. The primer mix had 60 Vbeta and 13 Jbeta primers. Only in-frame clones appear in the TCRdb table, and some are missing; sequencing was by immunoSEQ multiplex PCR. Found here are 120,000 to 150,000 clones, just under 80% of them singletons; the top ten hold approximately 2%. Sequenced: PBMCs. The receptors originated from a man aged 25 to 40 in good health and CMV-seronegative.

This chain links TRBV10-3 with TRBJ2-5; 11 bases map to TRBD1. CDR1 and CDR2 from the germline V gene are ENHRY and SYGVKD. The CDR3 loop spans 16 amino acids. V lost 3 bases, J lost 2 bases, and 5 bases stayed unmatched. The CDR3 DNA follows: TGTGCCATCAGTGAAAGGACAGGGGGCTCTCAAGAGACCCAGTACTTC. Amino acids: CAISERTGGSQETQYF.

The chain has TRBV7-9 and TRBJ1-1; 11 bases line up with TRBD1. The V and J ends lost 3 bases and 3 bases, in that order; junction bases with no gene match: 9. This CDR3 has 17 amino acids. The germline V gene has CDR1 SEHNR and CDR2 FQNEAQ (reference sequence). The CDR3 region is CASSFPPGQGVDTEAFF. The CDR3 DNA reads TGTGCCAGCAGCTTTCCCCCGGGACAGGGGGTGGACACTGAAGCTTTCTTT.

The rearrangement joins TRBV11-2 to TRBJ1-1; D is perhaps TRBD1 (6 bases). Germline values: CDR1 SGHAT, CDR2 FQNNGV. The CDR3 runs 14 residues. The V end was cut by 5 bases, the J end by 7 bases, with 17 bases between. The CDR3 protein is CASSKTGQNLEAFF. CDR3 DNA sequence: TGTGCCAGCAGCAAAACTGGACAGAACCTTGAAGCTTTCTTT.

The J gene is TRBJ2-2, the V gene TRBV5-1; 7 bases are shared with TRBD1. Trimming at V came to 0 bases and at J to 5 bases, leaving 4 bases not matched to a gene. Germline V gene sequence: CDR1 SGHRS, CDR2 YFSETQ. This CDR3 contains 15 residues. The CDR3 here is CASSLATGVTGELFF. DNA for the CDR3: TGCGCCAGCAGCTTGGCTACAGGGGTGACCGGGGAGCTGTTTTTT.

This clone was detected once. This chain links TRBV4-1 with TRBJ2-7; the D gene is possibly TRBD2 (5 bases). V was shortened by 2 bases and J by 4 bases, with 15 bases between the two germline ends. Germline values: CDR1 MGHRA, CDR2 YSYEKL. The CDR3 covers 15 residues. CDR3 DNA: TGCGCCAGCAGCCAAAGGGCCGGGGAATGGTACGAGCAGTACTTC. Protein product: CASSQRAGEWYEQYF.

This clone occurred a few times. The gene calls are TRBV30 and TRBJ1-1; no clear D gene. The CDR3 is 12 residues long. V lost 4 bases and J 3 bases, leaving 9 bases between the germline ends. CDR1 is GTSNPN and CDR2 is SVGIG in the germline V gene (reference sequence). CDR3 nucleotides: TGTGCCTGGACCAAAGCCTACACTGAAGCTTTCTTT. Translating it yields CAWTKAYTEAFF.

The chain employs TRBV7-2 and TRBJ1-1; a weak D match, TRBD1 (6 bases). V shed 0 bases and J shed 6 bases, with 14 bases lying between them. The germline V gene has CDR1 SGHTA and CDR2 FQGNSA. The CDR3 totals 15 residues. CDR3 loop: CASSLASAGVAEAFF. DNA of the CDR3: TGTGCCAGCAGCTTAGCTTCGGCAGGGGTGGCTGAAGCTTTCTTT. The complete variable domain, with remaining parts taken from reference TRBV7-2 and TRBJ1-1, reads GAGVSQSPSNKVTEKGKDVELRCDPISGHTALYWYRQSLGQGLEFLIYFQGNSAPDKSGLPSDRFSAERTGGSVSTLTIQRTQQEDSAVYLCASSLASAGVAEAFFGQGTRLTVV.

The gene calls are TRBV19 and TRBJ1-4; 8 bases map to TRBD1. Germline CDR1 and CDR2: LNHDA and SQIVND (reference sequence). The ends lost 5 bases at V and 11 bases at J; junction bases unmatched: 13. The CDR3 sequence is 15 residues long. CDR3 bases: TGTGCCAGTAGTTCAAACAGGGGGGGAGTCCTGAAACTGTTTTTT. Translation gives CASSSNRGGVLKLFF.

The gene calls are TRBV6-1 and TRBJ2-7, with TRBD1 matching 8 bases. Germline V gives CDR1 MNHNS, CDR2 SASEGT. The CDR3 sequence is 15 residues long. The J segment lost 2 bases and the V segment lost 5 bases, leaving 8 bases of the junction unmatched. CDR3 in DNA: TGTGCCAGCAGTACGCGGGACAGGTGGACCTACGAGCAGTACTTC. The encoded protein is CASSTRDRWTYEQYF.

This chain joins TRBV27 and TRBJ2-7; TRBD1 aligns across 10 bases. The CDR3 consists of 16 residues. Trimming at V came to 6 bases and at J to 3 bases, leaving 11 bases not matched to a gene. Germline CDR1 is MNHEY and CDR2 is SMNVEV (reference sequence). The CDR3 nucleotides are TGTGCCAGCAGAAAGGCCCGGGACAGGGGAATCTACGAGCAGTACTTC. Translating gives CASRKARDRGIYEQYF.

J is TRBJ2-1 and V is TRBV19; 9 bases agree with TRBD2. This CDR3 has 17 residues. CDR1 LNHDA and CDR2 SQIVND come from the germline V gene (reference sequence). Trimming removed 2 bases from V and 0 bases from J; junction bases left unmatched: 5. The CDR3 loop is CASSISRTSASYNEQFF. Written as DNA, the CDR3 is TGTGCCAGTAGTATATCACGGACTAGCGCCTCCTACAATGAGCAGTTCTTC.

The chain couples TRBV10-3 to TRBJ1-3; D not resolved. The CDR3 contains 14 residues. Germline-derived CDR1 and CDR2 are ENHRY and SYGVKD. The V gene lost 3 bases and the J gene lost 1 base, with 7 bases spanning the gap. The CDR3 sequence: CAISDGLSGNTIYF. The DNA of the CDR3 is TGTGCCATCAGTGATGGGCTTTCTGGAAACACCATATATTTT.

This chain links TRBV6-1 with TRBJ2-7; TRBD2 aligns across 7 bases. The CDR3 has 14 residues. Germline V CDR1 and CDR2: MNHNS, SASEGT. V lost 6 bases, J lost 0 bases, and 5 bases stayed unmatched. The chain's CDR3 is CASRGLAASYEQYF. The CDR3 nucleotides read TGTGCCAGCAGGGGGCTAGCGGCCTCCTACGAGCAGTACTTC.

V usage is TRBV6-4 and J usage is TRBJ1-6, with TRBD1 identical over 9 bases. This CDR3 contains 14 residues. Germline V gene data show CDR1 as MRHNA and CDR2 as SNTAGT. V trimming: 6 bases; J trimming: 9 bases; junction bases outside the gene matches: 6. The CDR3 nucleotides read TGTGCCAGCAGCGAGGTGGACAGGGGTTCACCCCTCCACTTT. Its translation: CASSEVDRGSPLHF.

The chain carries TRBV12-5 and TRBJ1-6; the match to TRBD1 covers 7 bases. V was pared by 2 bases and J by 7 bases, with 8 bases of the junction left unmatched. Germline V gene lookup returns CDR1 LGHNT and CDR2 FRNRAP. The CDR3 runs to 16 residues. The CDR3 sequence: CASGLLLPGQNSPLHF. The CDR3 nucleotides read TGTGCTAGTGGTTTGCTTCTCCCGGGACAGAATTCACCCCTCCACTTT.

The rearrangement joins TRBV2 to TRBJ2-6; TRBD1 matches at 9 bases. The CDR3 contains 18 residues. With V trimmed by 7 bases and J by 4 bases, 14 bases remained unmatched. Germline loops: CDR1 SNHLY, CDR2 FYNNEI. The CDR3 loop is CASKFATGGATGANVLTF. The DNA of the CDR3 is TGTGCCAGCAAGTTTGCAACAGGGGGCGCGACCGGGGCCAACGTCCTGACTTTC.